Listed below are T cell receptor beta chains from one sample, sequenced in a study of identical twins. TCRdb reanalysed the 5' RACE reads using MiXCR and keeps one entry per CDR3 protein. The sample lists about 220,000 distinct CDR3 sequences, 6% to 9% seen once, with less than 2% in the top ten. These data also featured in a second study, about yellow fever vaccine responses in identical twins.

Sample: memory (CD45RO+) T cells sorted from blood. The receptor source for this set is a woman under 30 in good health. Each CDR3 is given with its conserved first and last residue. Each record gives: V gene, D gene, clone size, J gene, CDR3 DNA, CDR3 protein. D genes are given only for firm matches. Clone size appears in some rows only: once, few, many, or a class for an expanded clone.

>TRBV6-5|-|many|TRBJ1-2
TGTGCCAGCAGTTACACCCGGGGCTATGGCTACACCTTC
CASSYTRGYGYTF
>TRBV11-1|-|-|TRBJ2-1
TGTGCCAGCAGTACAGACAATGAGCAGTTCTTC
CASSTDNEQFF
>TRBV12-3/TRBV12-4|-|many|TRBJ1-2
TGTGCCAGCAGTTTTCGGGGCCCGGGGTATGGCTACACCTTC
CASSFRGPGYGYTF
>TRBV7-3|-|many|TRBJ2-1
TGTGCCAGCAGCTTATTTCGGGACGCTGAGCAGTTCTTC
CASSLFRDAEQFF
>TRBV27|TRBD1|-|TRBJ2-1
TGTGCCAACAGTCCATACGACAGGGTAGCAAATGAGCAGTTCTTC
CANSPYDRVANEQFF
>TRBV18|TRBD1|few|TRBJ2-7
TGTGCCAGCTCACTAACAGGGGAAACGAAGTACTTC
CASSLTGETKYF
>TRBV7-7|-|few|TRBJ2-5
TGTGCTAGCAGCTCTACCGGGACACGAGAAGAGACCCAGTACTTC
CASSSTGTREETQYF
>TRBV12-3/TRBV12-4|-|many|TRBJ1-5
TGTGCCAGCAGCCTAAGTGGGGGGGCAAATCAGCCCCAGCATTTT
CASSLSGGANQPQHF
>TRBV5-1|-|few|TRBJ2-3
TGCGCCAGCAAACTAGCCGGGACGTACAATACGCAGTATTTT
CASKLAGTYNTQYF
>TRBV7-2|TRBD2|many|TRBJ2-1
TGTGCCAGCAGGGCGGGAGGAAATGAGCAGTTCTTC
CASRAGGNEQFF
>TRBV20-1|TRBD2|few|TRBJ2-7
TGCAGTGCTGGAGAGACTAGCGGACACTACGAGCAGTACTTC
CSAGETSGHYEQYF
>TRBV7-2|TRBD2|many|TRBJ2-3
TGTGCCAGCCGGTGGCGGGGGAGCACAGATACGCAGTATTTT
CASRWRGSTDTQYF
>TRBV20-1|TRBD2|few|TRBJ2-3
TGCAGTGCGGGGACTAGCGGCACAGATACGCAGTATTTT
CSAGTSGTDTQYF
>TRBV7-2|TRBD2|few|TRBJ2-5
TGTGCCAGCAGCCTACTTCGGGGGGACCAGTACTTC
CASSLLRGDQYF
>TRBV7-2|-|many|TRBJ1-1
TGTGCCAGCAGCTTAATGTCGGTTCGAATGAACACTGAAGCTTTCTTT
CASSLMSVRMNTEAFF
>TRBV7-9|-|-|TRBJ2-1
TGTGCCAGCAGCCTCGGGACCGAAACCTACAATGAGCAGTTCTTC
CASSLGTETYNEQFF
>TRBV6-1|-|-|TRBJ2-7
TGTGCCAGCAGTGTTGCGACAGGGGACTACTACGAGCAGTACTTC
CASSVATGDYYEQYF
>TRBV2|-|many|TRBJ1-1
TGTGCCAGCAAGGGGGGGCTTGCCCGGATGAACACTGAAGCTTTCTTT
CASKGGLARMNTEAFF
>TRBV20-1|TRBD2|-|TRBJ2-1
TGCAGTGCTAGAGCCTCTCTAGCGGGAGGGCGTCTGAATGAGCAGTTCTTC
CSARASLAGGRLNEQFF
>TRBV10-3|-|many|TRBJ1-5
TGTGCCATCCGGCAGGACAATCAGCCCCAGCATTTT
CAIRQDNQPQHF
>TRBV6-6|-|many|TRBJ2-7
TGTGCCAGCAGCCAGGGACGCGGCGAGCAGTACTTC
CASSQGRGEQYF
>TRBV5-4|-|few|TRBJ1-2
TGTGCCAGCAGCGTTTGGAACAGGCAGGGGCAGTTGGGCTACACCTTC
CASSVWNRQGQLGYTF
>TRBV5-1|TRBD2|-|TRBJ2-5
TGCGCCAGCAGCTTGTCGGGACCCCTAGCGGGAGGGCCGGGGGAGACCCAGTACTTC
CASSLSGPLAGGPGETQYF
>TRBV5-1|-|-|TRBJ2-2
TGCGCCAGCAGACGGGAGAACACCGGGGAGCTGTTTTTT
CASRRENTGELFF
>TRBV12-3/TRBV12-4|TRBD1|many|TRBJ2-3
TGTGCCAGCAGTTTAATGGGACAGAACACAGATACGCAGTATTTT
CASSLMGQNTDTQYF